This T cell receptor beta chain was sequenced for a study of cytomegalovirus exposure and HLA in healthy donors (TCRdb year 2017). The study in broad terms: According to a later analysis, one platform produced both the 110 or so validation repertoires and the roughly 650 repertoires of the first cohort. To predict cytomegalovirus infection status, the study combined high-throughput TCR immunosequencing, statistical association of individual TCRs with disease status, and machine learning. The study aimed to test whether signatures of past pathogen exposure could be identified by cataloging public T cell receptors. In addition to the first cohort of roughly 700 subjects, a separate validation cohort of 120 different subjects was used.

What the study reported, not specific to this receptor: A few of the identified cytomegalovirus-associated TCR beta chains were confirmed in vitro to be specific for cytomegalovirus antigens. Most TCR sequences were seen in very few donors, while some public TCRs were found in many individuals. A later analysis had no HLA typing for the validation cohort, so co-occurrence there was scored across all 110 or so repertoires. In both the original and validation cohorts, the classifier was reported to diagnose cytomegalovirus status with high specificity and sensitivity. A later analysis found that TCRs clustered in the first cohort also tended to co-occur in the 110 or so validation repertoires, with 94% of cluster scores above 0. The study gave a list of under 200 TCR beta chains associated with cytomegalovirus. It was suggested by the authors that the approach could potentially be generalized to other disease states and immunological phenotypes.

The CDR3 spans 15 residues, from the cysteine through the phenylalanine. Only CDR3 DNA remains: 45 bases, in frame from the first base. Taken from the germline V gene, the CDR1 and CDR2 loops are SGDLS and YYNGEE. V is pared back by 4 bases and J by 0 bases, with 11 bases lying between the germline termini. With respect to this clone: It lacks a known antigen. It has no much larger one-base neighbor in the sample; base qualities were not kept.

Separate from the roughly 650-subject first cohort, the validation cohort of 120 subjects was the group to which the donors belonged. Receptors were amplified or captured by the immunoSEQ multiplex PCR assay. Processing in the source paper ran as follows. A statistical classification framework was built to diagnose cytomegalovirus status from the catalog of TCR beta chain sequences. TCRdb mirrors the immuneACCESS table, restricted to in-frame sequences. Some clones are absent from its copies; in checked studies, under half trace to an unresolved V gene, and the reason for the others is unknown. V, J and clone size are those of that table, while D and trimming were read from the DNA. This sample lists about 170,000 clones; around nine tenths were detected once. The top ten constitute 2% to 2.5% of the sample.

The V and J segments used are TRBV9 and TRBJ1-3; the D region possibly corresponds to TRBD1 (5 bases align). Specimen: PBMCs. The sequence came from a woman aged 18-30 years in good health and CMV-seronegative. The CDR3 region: CASSSGRDSGNTIYF. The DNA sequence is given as TGTGCCAGCAGCTCAGGGCGGGACTCTGGAAACACCATATATTTT.